This passage covers 16 T cell receptor beta chains from one sample sequenced in a study of beta chain features in type 1 diabetes. All of the isolated RNA was reverse transcribed, so expressed TCRB transcripts were sequenced. Using immunoSEQ multiplex PCR, the repertoire was profiled, and TCRdb retains in-frame clones only, with some absent. The sample has under 800,000 clones, 15% to 17% seen once. The specimen was naive CD4+ T cells from blood. The receptors originated from a man between 18 and 35 years old in good health.

The chain couples TRBV4-3 to TRBJ1-4; 10 bases are shared with TRBD1. Germline lookup yields CDR1 LGHNA and CDR2 YSLEER. V was clipped by 0 bases and J by 8 bases; unmatched bases: 9. This CDR3 comprises 17 residues. CDR3 sequence: CASSQDSQTGGREKLFF. CDR3 nucleotide sequence: TGCGCCAGCAGCCAAGATAGCCAGACAGGGGGCAGGGAAAAACTGTTTTTT.

This clone was seen a handful of times. The chain carries TRBV6-5 and TRBJ1-4, with D possibly being TRBD1 (6 bases). Trimming cost V 2 bases and J 0 bases, with 10 bases left between them. The CDR3 has 16 amino acids. Looked up from germline, CDR1 is MNHEY and CDR2 is SVGAGI. For the CDR3, the DNA is TGTGCCAGCAGTTACGGATCAGGGGCAACTAATGAAAAACTGTTTTTT. It is translated as CASSYGSGATNEKLFF.

The chain joins TRBV4-3 to TRBJ2-3; 10 bases agree with TRBD1. Unmatched junction bases numbered 16, after V lost 4 bases and J lost 0 bases. Germline lookup yields CDR1 LGHNA and CDR2 YSLEER. This CDR3 has 20 residues. The CDR3 DNA reads as TGCGCCAGCAGCCTCGCCTGGGACAGGGGAAATCCTTCTAGCACAGATACGCAGTATTTT. Its translation: CASSLAWDRGNPSSTDTQYF.

In its sample, this clone was seen a few times. The V and J genes are TRBV10-3 and TRBJ2-1, with 12 bases aligning to TRBD1. Germline V gene lookup returns CDR1 ENHRY and CDR2 SYGVKD. The J segment lost 8 bases and the V segment lost 6 bases, leaving 14 bases of the junction unmatched. The CDR3 length is 17 residues. CDR3 sequence (DNA): TGTGCCATCAGCCCTCTTCGGGGACAGGGGGCTTTGGATGAGCAGTTCTTC. It yields the protein CAISPLRGQGALDEQFF.

The chain employs TRBV9 and TRBJ1-5; D is undetermined. In germline, CDR1 is SGDLS, CDR2 YYNGEE. This CDR3 has 15 amino acids. Trimming cost V 4 bases and J 3 bases, with 14 bases left between them. The CDR3 sequence is CASSPAGGDNQPQHF. The CDR3 bases are TGTGCCAGCAGCCCGGCAGGCGGAGACAATCAGCCCCAGCATTTT.

The chain carries TRBV6-5 and TRBJ2-1; TRBD1 agrees at 7 bases. Losses at the gene ends were 0 bases for V and 2 bases for J; bases not matched to a gene: 4. CDR3 length: 16 amino acids. From germline, CDR1 is MNHEY and CDR2 SVGAGI. CDR3 sequence: CASSYSTGTAYNEQFF. CDR3 nucleotide sequence: TGTGCCAGCAGTTACTCGACCGGGACAGCCTACAATGAGCAGTTCTTC.

This clone was seen a handful of times. The rearrangement joins TRBV6-5 to TRBJ2-7; D unclear. Germline V gene data show CDR1 as MNHEY and CDR2 as SVGAGI. V lost 2 bases, J lost 2 bases, and 10 bases lay in between. CDR3 length: 14 residues. The CDR3 DNA reads TGTGCCAGCAGTTACAAGGATGTAACCTACGAGCAGTACTTC. This codes for CASSYKDVTYEQYF.

This clone has only a few counts. This sequence joins TRBV5-4 and TRBJ1-2; D is undetermined. The V end lost 3 bases, the J end lost 2 bases, and 17 bases lay between the germline ends. CDR1 SGHNT and CDR2 YYREEE come from the germline V gene (reference sequence). This CDR3 has 16 amino acids. The CDR3 DNA follows: TGTGCCAGCAGCTCCCAAAAAGCCGGCCGAAACTATGGCTACACCTTC. Translated: CASSSQKAGRNYGYTF.

This clone turned up a few times. V gene TRBV21-1 combines with J gene TRBJ1-5. TRBV21-1 is a pseudogene. The CDR3 sequence is 14 residues long. The CDR3 DNA sequence: TGTGCCAGCAGCAAAGGGGGGGCTGAGCAGCCCCAGCATTTT. This translates into CASSKGGAEQPQHF.

This chain connects TRBV4-2 to TRBJ2-7, with 8 bases fitting TRBD1. The CDR3 spans 18 residues. In germline, CDR1 is LGHNA, CDR2 YNFKEQ. The ends lost 1 base at V and 1 base at J; junction bases unmatched: 12. Here the CDR3 reads CASSQGSRTGQGSYEQYF. In DNA, the CDR3 is TGTGCCAGCAGCCAAGGTTCCCGGACAGGGCAGGGTTCCTACGAGCAGTACTTC.

The chain couples TRBV18 to TRBJ1-1, with 9 nucleotides matching TRBD1. Germline V gene lookup returns CDR1 KGHSH and CDR2 LQKENI. V was clipped by 3 bases and J by 2 bases; unmatched bases: 4. The CDR3 consists of 15 residues. This CDR3 is CASSPRDRENTEAFF. CDR3 bases: TGTGCCAGCTCACCCCGGGACAGGGAAAACACTGAAGCTTTCTTT. Full variable domain (rest looked up from reference TRBV18 and TRBJ1-1): NAGVMQNPRHLVRRRGQEARLRCSPMKGHSHVYWYRQLPEEGLKFMVYLQKENIIDESGMPKERFSAEFPKEGPSILRIQQVVRGDSAAYFCASSPRDRENTEAFFGQGTRLTVV.

The table lists this clone with a few counts. The CDR3 region has the DNA TGTGCCAGCAGCCTCGCACTAGCGGTGAACACCGGGGAGCTGTTTTTT. It translates to CASSLALAVNTGELFF. The chain couples TRBV4-2 to TRBJ2-2; 8 bases are shared with TRBD2. J lost 1 base, V lost 4 bases, and 5 bases had no gene match. Germline V gives CDR1 LGHNA, CDR2 YNFKEQ. CDR3 length: 16 amino acids.

This clone was counted only a few times. The chain recombines TRBV19 with TRBJ1-1; no clear D. The CDR3 has 13 amino acids. CDR1 is LNHDA and CDR2 is SQIVND in the germline V gene (reference sequence). The V gene lost 4 bases and the J gene lost 1 base, with 7 bases spanning the gap. The CDR3 loop reads CASSTNRNTEAFF. CDR3 sequence (DNA): TGTGCCAGTAGTACGAACAGGAACACTGAAGCTTTCTTT.

The chain is built from TRBV2 and TRBJ2-1, with D uncertain. CDR1 SNHLY and CDR2 FYNNEI come from the germline V gene. The CDR3 consists of 15 residues. V was clipped by 9 bases and J by 2 bases, with 17 bases between them. For the CDR3, the DNA is TGTGCCAGTTCCCCTACTGGAAGGGCCTACAATGAGCAGTTCTTC. It specifies CASSPTGRAYNEQFF.

This chain uses TRBV19 with TRBJ1-5; 7 bases are a match to TRBD1. This CDR3 has 14 residues. CDR1 is LNHDA, CDR2 SQIVND, per germline (reference sequence). Trimming took 9 bases from V and 3 from J; bases not matched to a gene: 8. CDR3 DNA sequence: TGTGCCAGGGCATTGGACAGGAACAATCAGCCCCAGCATTTT. The encoded protein is CARALDRNNQPQHF.

This chain joins TRBV20-1 and TRBJ2-7; D is uncertain. The V gene lost 6 bases and the J gene lost 4 bases, with 10 bases spanning the gap. Germline loops: CDR1 DFQATT, CDR2 SNEGSKA (reference sequence). The CDR3 contains 11 residues. The CDR3 protein is CSAPRLYEQYF. The CDR3 DNA reads TGCAGTGCCCCCCGCTTGTACGAGCAGTACTTC.